This TCR beta chain was observed in a study of blood T cells in healthy people across ages. The authors drew about 9.9 milliliters of peripheral blood from each donor. Unmatched junction bases numbered 10, after V lost 7 bases and J lost 7 bases. The CDR3 is 15 amino acids. Study conclusions and caveats: Versus aged donors, long-lived donors had higher diversity and more naive CD4+ cells. Among T cells, TCR beta diversity per million cells dropped roughly linearly as age rose.

Many counts were recorded for this clonotype. The antigen is undetermined. Using a J-beta primer mix together with a sample-barcoded 5' primer, a second PCR was run for roughly 7 to 12 cycles. Each cDNA molecule was tagged by a template-switch adaptor with 12 random nucleotides. TCRdb called the 5' RACE reads again in MiXCR, with one record for every CDR3 protein. The sample has 1.5 million to 2 million distinct CDR3 sequences; under 30% are singletons. Sample: blood. The J gene is TRBJ2-1, the V gene TRBV12-3 or TRBV12-4; 10 bases map to TRBD2. The sequence was obtained from a young woman in good health. CDR3 sequence (DNA): TGTGCCAGCAAATTCCAAGCGGGAGGGCCGAATGAGCAGTTCTTC. It codes for CASKFQAGGPNEQFF.